This T cell receptor beta chain was recorded in a study of T cells expressing NK-cell markers. Study at large: Repertoire data for TCR beta were derived from sorted T cells (CD3+CD56+NKG2C+, CD3+CD56+NKG2C- and CD3+CD56-NKG2C+). Of eight sequenced donors, seven were HCMV-seropositive and one HCMV-seronegative.

TCRdb re-called the 5' RACE reads and catalogs CDR3 proteins one per entry, DNA excluded. Seen in this sample are 150,000 to 180,000 distinct CDR3 sequences; the ten most common clones hold 30% to 45%. General study findings and limits: In several donors, these clonotypes also led the CD3+CD56-NKG2C+ fraction.

This CDR3 spans 17 amino acids. From germline, CDR1 is ENHRY and CDR2 SYGVKD. Worth noting for this clonotype: Its antigen remains unknown.

Sequences were obtained from blood T cells: a sorted CD56 or NKG2C T cell subset, CD4+ or CD8+ T cells, or bulk PBMC T cells (not recorded which). The clonotype originates from a woman aged 45-60 years in good health. This chain links TRBV10-3 with TRBJ1-1; the TRBD1 assignment by TCRdb is unverifiable without DNA. The chain's CDR3 is CAISESWSGVREREAFF.